Below, 21 T cell receptor beta chains from the same sample are listed, as sequenced in a study of cytomegalovirus exposure and HLA in healthy donors listed by TCRdb under 2017. Library preparation was by the immunoSEQ multiplex PCR assay. For the multiplex PCR, a mixture combining 60 forward primers for TCR Vbeta segments and 13 reverse primers for TCR Jbeta segments was used. Sourced from immuneACCESS, this table was stored by TCRdb with only in-frame sequences that have V and J called. A share of the clones is absent; for the studies checked, an unresolved V gene accounts for under half, and the remainder has no known explanation. For this sample there are about 140,000 clones; about 75% appear just once. Of the sample, over 3% falls within the top ten clones. The sequenced material came from PBMCs. These receptors came from a man aged 35 to 55 in good health and CMV-seronegative.

V usage is TRBV6-6 and J usage is TRBJ2-7; D possibly corresponds to TRBD2 (6 bases). Germline lookup yields CDR1 MNHNY and CDR2 SVGAGI (reference sequence). The V end lost 7 bases, the J end lost 2 bases, and 18 bases lay between the germline ends. The CDR3 has 15 amino acids. The DNA for the CDR3 is TGTGCCAGCATGAGAGAAGCCGGGACTCCCTACGAGCAGTACTTC. Translation: CASMREAGTPYEQYF.

V usage is TRBV7-8 and J usage is TRBJ2-1, with TRBD1 as a possible D gene (6 bases). V shed 4 bases and J shed 1 base, with 11 bases lying between them. CDR1 is SGHVS and CDR2 is FQNEAQ in the germline V gene. The CDR3 extends over 15 amino acids. Written as DNA, the CDR3 is TGTGCCAGCAGCTCCTCGAGGGGGTCCTACAATGAGCAGTTCTTC. This sequence encodes CASSSSRGSYNEQFF.

The chain carries TRBV18 and TRBJ2-6; a weak D match, TRBD1 (5 bases). Between the trimmed V and J ends, which lost 6 bases and 0 bases, there was a span of 15 bases. The CDR3 spans 17 residues. The germline V gene encodes CDR1 KGHSH and CDR2 LQKENI. The CDR3 region has the DNA TGTGCCAGCTCCCCTAGGGGCCTCAGCTCTGGGGCCAACGTCCTGACTTTC. Protein product: CASSPRGLSSGANVLTF.

V usage is TRBV5-1 and J usage is TRBJ2-5; weak D call: TRBD2 (5 bases). This CDR3 comprises 14 residues. With 4 bases removed from V and 1 base from J, the gap between germline ends came to 11 bases. The germline CDR1 and CDR2 sequences are SGHRS and YFSETQ. The CDR3 bases are TGCGCCAGCAGCCCGGAGGCAGCCCAAGAGACCCAGTACTTC. Its protein is CASSPEAAQETQYF.

This clone was detected once. The chain combines TRBV5-3 with TRBJ1-1, with TRBD1 matching over 8 bases. TRBV5-3 is placed among ORFs of uncertain function. V gave up 4 bases and J gave up 5 bases; unmatched junction bases: 7. The CDR3 covers 14 residues. CDR3 in DNA: TGTGCCAGAAGCAGAAGGGACAGGACGACTGAAGCTTTCTTT. It yields the protein CARSRRDRTTEAFF.

This clone was detected only once. V and J are TRBV2 and TRBJ1-6, with 9 bases aligning to TRBD1. The V segment lost 6 bases and the J segment 8 bases; nucleotides outside the gene matches: 5. Germline CDR1 SNHLY, CDR2 FYNNEI. The CDR3 is made up of 14 amino acids. The CDR3 nucleotides are TGTGCCAGCAGGACCGGGACAGGGTATTCACCCCTCCACTTT. The encoded protein is CASRTGTGYSPLHF.

This clone is a singleton in its sample. The gene calls are TRBV11-2 and TRBJ2-7; possible D gene TRBD2, 5 bases. Per germline, CDR1 SGHAT and CDR2 FQNNGV. V shed 1 base and J shed 6 bases, with 7 bases lying between them. This CDR3 is built from 12 residues. CDR3 sequence reads: CASSLGRAEQYF. The CDR3 bases are TGTGCCAGCAGCTTAGGGCGGGCCGAGCAGTACTTC.

The V call is TRBV7-2, the J call TRBJ1-2; TRBD1 aligns across 8 bases. CDR3 length: 19 amino acids. Trimming removed 5 bases from V and 0 bases from J; junction bases left unmatched: 17. The germline V gene has CDR1 SGHTA and CDR2 FQGNSA. The CDR3 is CASSLLAGTGSVSNYGYTF. CDR3 in DNA: TGTGCCAGCAGCCTACTAGCGGGGACAGGCAGTGTTTCTAACTATGGCTACACCTTC.

V and J are TRBV28 and TRBJ1-2, with D possibly TRBD1 on 6 matching bases. There are 13 residues in the CDR3. In germline, CDR1 is MDHEN, CDR2 SYDVKM. With 5 bases removed from V and 7 bases from J, the gap between germline ends came to 14 bases. This chain's CDR3 is CASSLTGFRGYTF. The CDR3 bases are TGTGCCAGCAGTCTGACAGGCTTCCGTGGCTACACCTTC.

The rearrangement uses TRBV19 and TRBJ1-1, with unresolved D. CDR1 LNHDA and CDR2 SQIVND come from the germline V gene (reference sequence). The CDR3 consists of 11 residues. V was shortened by 7 bases and J by 3 bases, with 6 bases between the two germline ends. In DNA, the CDR3 is TGTGCCAGTATCCTGTACACTGAAGCTTTCTTT. It encodes CASILYTEAFF.

J is TRBJ2-4 and V is TRBV29-1; TRBD2 agrees at 8 bases. Germline V gene sequence: CDR1 SQVTM, CDR2 ANQGSEA. Trimming took 7 bases from V and 3 from J; bases not matched to a gene: 8. The length of the CDR3 is 14 residues. The CDR3 loop is CSAAGDMDKNIQYF. CDR3 bases: TGCAGCGCAGCGGGGGATATGGACAAAAACATTCAGTACTTC.

This rearrangement joins TRBV7-2 to TRBJ1-2, with D possibly TRBD1 on 5 matching bases. This CDR3 spans 13 amino acids. Trimming shortened V by 4 bases and J by 6 bases, and 12 bases separated the two germline ends. Germline values: CDR1 SGHTA, CDR2 FQGNSA. In nucleotides, the CDR3 is TGTGCCAGCAGCTGGGGCAGGGAGGATGGCTACACCTTC. This translates into CASSWGREDGYTF.

The V call is TRBV28, the J call TRBJ1-4; a weak D match, TRBD1 (5 bases). V was clipped by 7 bases and J by 3 bases, with 9 bases between them. Germline loops: CDR1 MDHEN, CDR2 SYDVKM. The CDR3 is 13 amino acids. The CDR3 sequence is CASKGPPNEKLFF. The DNA for the CDR3 is TGTGCCAGCAAGGGGCCTCCTAATGAAAAACTGTTTTTT.

The chain has TRBV5-8 and TRBJ1-3; 9 nucleotides align to TRBD1. CDR3 size: 16 residues. J was trimmed by 4 bases and V by 2 bases; bases with no gene match: 7. Germline CDR1 and CDR2: SGHTS and YDEGEE. CDR3 protein: CASSLGNRGPGNTIYF. In DNA, the CDR3 is TGTGCCAGCAGCTTAGGAAACAGGGGGCCGGGAAACACCATATATTTT.

This sequence joins TRBV4-2 and TRBJ1-6; 9 bases match TRBD1. CDR3 length equals 15 residues. Germline V gene sequence: CDR1 LGHNA, CDR2 YNFKEQ. Trimming took 8 bases from V and 4 from J; bases not matched to a gene: 6. The DNA of the CDR3 is TGTGCCAGCCTGCGGGACAGGGATTATAATTCACCCCTCCACTTT. Protein sequence: CASLRDRDYNSPLHF.

J is TRBJ2-7 and V is TRBV7-2; 13 positions match TRBD2. Germline values: CDR1 SGHTA, CDR2 FQGNSA. The CDR3 is made up of 16 amino acids. J lost 6 bases, V lost 5 bases, and 10 bases had no gene match. The CDR3 region has the DNA TGTGCCAGCAGCGGAGGACTAGCGGGGGAGCTCCGCGAGCAGTACTTC. Amino acid sequence: CASSGGLAGELREQYF.

As DNA, the CDR3 is TGTGCCTGGACCCCCCGGGACACCTATGGCTACACCTTC. It translates to CAWTPRDTYGYTF. This sequence joins TRBV30 and TRBJ1-2; weak D call: TRBD1 (6 bases). From germline, CDR1 is GTSNPN and CDR2 SVGIG (reference sequence). This CDR3 has 13 amino acids. Trimming took off 4 bases at V and 4 bases at J, with 13 bases between the two ends.

This clone was counted a single time. The rearrangement uses TRBV9 and TRBJ2-7, with 7 bases fitting TRBD2. This CDR3 contains 15 residues. In germline, CDR1 is SGDLS, CDR2 YYNGEE. V lost 3 bases and J lost 1; bases outside the gene matches: 7. CDR3 protein: CASSAGGGGSYEQYF. Here the CDR3 DNA reads TGTGCCAGCAGCGCAGGAGGCGGGGGTTCCTACGAGCAGTACTTC.

The rearrangement joins TRBV4-3 to TRBJ2-7; weak D call: TRBD1 (6 bases). The length of the CDR3 is 15 residues. With 0 bases removed from V and 1 base from J, the gap between germline ends came to 10 bases. Germline CDR1 is LGHNA and CDR2 is YSLEER. The CDR3 sequence is CASSQDSDRSYEQYF. The CDR3 DNA sequence: TGCGCCAGCAGCCAAGATTCGGACAGATCCTACGAGCAGTACTTC.

The rearrangement joins TRBV4-1 to TRBJ2-7; 9 nucleotides match TRBD2. J was trimmed by 4 bases and V by 1 base; bases with no gene match: 5. The CDR3 sequence is 15 residues long. The germline V gene has CDR1 MGHRA and CDR2 YSYEKL. CDR3 bases: TGCGCCAGCAGCCAAGCCCCTAGCGGGGCTTACGAGCAGTACTTC. Encoded protein: CASSQAPSGAYEQYF.

The genes are TRBV28 and TRBJ1-5; the match to TRBD1 covers 7 bases. This CDR3 is 14 amino acids long. Germline trimming cut 6 bases from V and 4 bases from J; bases unmatched to any gene: 6. The V gene's germline CDR1 is MDHEN and CDR2 SYDVKM. CDR3 amino acids: CASRLQGRNQPQHF. The CDR3 nucleotides read TGTGCCAGCAGGCTACAGGGGCGAAATCAGCCCCAGCATTTT.